These 8 T cell receptor beta chains were sequenced from one sample in a study of blood T cell repertoires in COVID-19 (dated by TCRdb to the early 2020s). Receptors were amplified or captured by the immunoSEQ multiplex PCR assay. TCRdb took over this immuneACCESS table, retaining in-frame rearrangements with V and J assigned. Such tables are incomplete; in checked studies, under half of the missing clones stem from an unresolved V gene, and the remainder is unexplained. For this sample there are fewer than 250,000 clones; approximately 83% appear just once. The ten largest clones take up around 5.9% of the sample. Sequenced input: peripheral blood. The origin of the receptors is a human donor in a cohort sampled during active COVID-19.

This chain connects TRBV5-8 to TRBJ1-1; 10 bases agree with TRBD1. The CDR3 totals 15 residues. Germline-derived CDR1 and CDR2 are SGHTS and YDEGEE. V was clipped by 3 bases and J by 4 bases; unmatched bases: 6. The CDR3 DNA is TGTGCCAGCAGCTGGGACAGGGGATCTGGCACTGAAGCTTTCTTT. Translation: CASSWDRGSGTEAFF.

This clone was detected once. The chain employs TRBV7-3 and TRBJ2-1; TRBD1 matches 7 bases. CDR1 is SGHTA and CDR2 is FQGTGA in the germline V gene. After removal of 4 bases from V and 9 bases from J, the junction contained 0 bases not matched to a gene. This CDR3 spans 11 amino acids. The DNA of the CDR3 is TGTGCCAGCAGCTCAGGGGGTGAGCAGTTCTTC. This sequence encodes CASSSGGEQFF. Based on the CDR3 plus reference TRBV7-3 and TRBJ2-1, the full variable domain is GAGVSQTPSNKVTEKGKYVELRCDPISGHTALYWYRQSLGQGPEFLIYFQGTGAADDSGLPNDRFFAVRPEGSVSTLKIQRTERGDSAVYLCASSSGGEQFFGPGTRLTVL.

In DNA form, the CDR3 reads TGTGCCAGCAGCCCGAACGCGTTCCACACCGGGGAGCTGTTTTTT. Translation: CASSPNAFHTGELFF. The rearrangement links TRBV3-1 (or the pseudogene TRBV3-2) to TRBJ2-2, with no clear D. This CDR3 has 15 residues. V lost 4 bases and J lost 3, with 12 bases in between. The V gene's germline CDR1 is LGHDT and CDR2 YNNKEL (reference sequence).

The CDR3 here is CASRRGRTVYGYTF. The CDR3 nucleotides are TGTGCCAGCAGGCGCGGGCGGACGGTTTATGGCTACACCTTC. The chain links TRBV6-5 to TRBJ1-2; D is uncertain. Germline V gene sequence: CDR1 MNHEY, CDR2 SVGAGI. The CDR3 covers 14 residues. Trimming took off 6 bases at V and 5 bases at J, with 16 bases between the two ends.

The V call is TRBV7-9, the J call TRBJ2-5; TRBD1 agrees at 11 bases. V trimming: 5 bases; J trimming: 4 bases; junction bases outside the gene matches: 3. CDR3 length: 14 residues. In germline, CDR1 is SEHNR, CDR2 FQNEAQ (reference sequence). The chain's CDR3 is CASSRDRGGETQYF. The CDR3 nucleotides read TGTGCCAGCAGCCGGGACAGGGGGGGAGAGACCCAGTACTTC.

The chain recombines TRBV6-5 with TRBJ2-6; 10 bases align to TRBD1. Germline V lookup: CDR1 MNHEY, CDR2 SVGAGI. The J segment lost 12 bases and the V segment lost 8 bases, leaving 7 bases of the junction unmatched. The CDR3 is made up of 13 amino acids. The CDR3 DNA reads as TGTGCCAGCTGCCTGGACAGGGGGACCGTCCTGACTTTC. Its translation is CASCLDRGTVLTF.

CDR3 nucleotide sequence: TGTGCCAGCAGCATCACCGGGACAGGGTCAGGAAACACCATATATTTT. Residues: CASSITGTGSGNTIYF. V is TRBV7-3 and J is TRBJ1-3, with 9 bases identical to TRBD1. V trimming: 5 bases; J trimming: 4 bases; junction bases outside the gene matches: 9. The germline V gene encodes CDR1 SGHTA and CDR2 FQGTGA. The CDR3 has 16 residues.

This chain links TRBV2 with TRBJ2-7, with D possibly being TRBD1 (6 bases). The CDR3 totals 14 residues. The V and J ends lost 6 bases and 3 bases respectively, with 15 bases between them. Germline CDR1 SNHLY, CDR2 FYNNEI. The CDR3 reads CASRGVGGYYEQYF. As DNA, the CDR3 is TGTGCCAGCAGGGGGGTAGGGGGATACTACGAGCAGTACTTC.